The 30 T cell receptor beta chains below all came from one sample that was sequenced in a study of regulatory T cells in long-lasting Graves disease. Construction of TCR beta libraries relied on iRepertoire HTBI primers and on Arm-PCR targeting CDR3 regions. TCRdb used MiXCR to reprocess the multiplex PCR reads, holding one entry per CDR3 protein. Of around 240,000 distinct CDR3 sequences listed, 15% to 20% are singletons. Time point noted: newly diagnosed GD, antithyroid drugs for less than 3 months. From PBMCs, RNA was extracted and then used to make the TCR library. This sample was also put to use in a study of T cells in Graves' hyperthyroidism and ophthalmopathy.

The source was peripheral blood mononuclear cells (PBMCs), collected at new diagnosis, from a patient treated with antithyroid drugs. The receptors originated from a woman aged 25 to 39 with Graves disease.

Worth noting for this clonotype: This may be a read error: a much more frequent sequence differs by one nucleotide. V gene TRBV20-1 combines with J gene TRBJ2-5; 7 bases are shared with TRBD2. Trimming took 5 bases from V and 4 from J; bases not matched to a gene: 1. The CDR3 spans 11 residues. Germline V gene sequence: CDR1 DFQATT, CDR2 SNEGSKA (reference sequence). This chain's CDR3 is CSAGGGETQYF. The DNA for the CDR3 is TGCAGTGCTGGGGGGGGAGAGACCCAGTACTTC.

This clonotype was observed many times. CDR3 residues: CASSTRDLVERFDEQYF. The CDR3, as DNA: TGTGCCAGCAGTACAAGGGACCTTGTGGAGAGGTTCGACGAGCAGTACTTC. The chain couples TRBV6-1 to TRBJ2-7, with D perhaps given as TRBD1 or TRBD2 (5 bases each). Trimming took off 5 bases at V and 5 bases at J, with 25 bases between the two ends. CDR1 is MNHNS and CDR2 is SASEGT in the germline V gene. The CDR3 is 17 amino acids.

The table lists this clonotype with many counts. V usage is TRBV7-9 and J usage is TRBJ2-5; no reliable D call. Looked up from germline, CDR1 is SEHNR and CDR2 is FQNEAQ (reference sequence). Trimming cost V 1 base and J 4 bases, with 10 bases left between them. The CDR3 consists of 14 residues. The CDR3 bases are TGTGCCAGCAGCTTAGTAGAAGTGGTAGAGACCCAGTACTTC. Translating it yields CASSLVEVVETQYF.

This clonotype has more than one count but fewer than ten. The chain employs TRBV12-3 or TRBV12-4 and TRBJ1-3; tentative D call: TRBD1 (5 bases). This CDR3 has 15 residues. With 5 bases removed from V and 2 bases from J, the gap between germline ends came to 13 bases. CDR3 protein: CASSPPGWAGNTIYF. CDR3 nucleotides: TGTGCCAGCAGTCCACCAGGGTGGGCTGGAAACACCATATATTTT.

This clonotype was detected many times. The CDR3 nucleotides read TGTGCCAGCAGTTTAGGACGCACCCAGTACTTC. It translates to CASSLGRTQYF. This sequence joins TRBV12-3 or TRBV12-4 and TRBJ2-5; unclear D gene. Between the trimmed V and J ends, which lost 1 base and 8 bases, there was a span of 5 bases. The CDR3 runs to 11 residues.

For the CDR3, the DNA is TGTGCCAGCTCTCCGAGAGGGCGGCAGATTTTGAACACTGAAGCTTTCTTT. The encoded protein is CASSPRGRQILNTEAFF. The chain recombines TRBV18 with TRBJ1-1; the D is unclear. The CDR3 has 17 amino acids. Germline V CDR1 and CDR2: KGHSH, LQKENI. Trimming cost V 6 bases and J 0 bases, with 20 bases left between them. The full variable domain, with the rest looked up from reference TRBV18 and TRBJ1-1, is NAGVMQNPRHLVRRRGQEARLRCSPMKGHSHVYWYRQLPEEGLKFMVYLQKENIIDESGMPKERFSAEFPKEGPSILRIQQVVRGDSAAYFCASSPRGRQILNTEAFFGQGTRLTVV.

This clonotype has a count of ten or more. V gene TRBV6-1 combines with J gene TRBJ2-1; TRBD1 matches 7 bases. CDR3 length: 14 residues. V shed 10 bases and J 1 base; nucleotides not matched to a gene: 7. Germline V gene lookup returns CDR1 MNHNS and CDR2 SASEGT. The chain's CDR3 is CAILPDRSYNEQFF. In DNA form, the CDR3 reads TGTGCCATCCTACCGGACAGGTCCTACAATGAGCAGTTCTTC.

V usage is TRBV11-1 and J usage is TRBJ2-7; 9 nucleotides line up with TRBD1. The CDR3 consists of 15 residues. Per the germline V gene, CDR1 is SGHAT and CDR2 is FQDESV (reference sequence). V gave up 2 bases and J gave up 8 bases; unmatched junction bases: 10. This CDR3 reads CASSLPGQGLGKQYF. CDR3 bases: TGTGCCAGCAGCTTACCCGGACAGGGGTTGGGAAAGCAGTACTTC.

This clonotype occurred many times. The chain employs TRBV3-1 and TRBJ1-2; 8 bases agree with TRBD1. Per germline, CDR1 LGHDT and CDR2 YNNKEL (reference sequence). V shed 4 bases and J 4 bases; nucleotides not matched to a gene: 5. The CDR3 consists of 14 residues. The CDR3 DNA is TGTGCCAGCAGCCCCGGACAGGGTGGCTATGGCTACACCTTC. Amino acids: CASSPGQGGYGYTF. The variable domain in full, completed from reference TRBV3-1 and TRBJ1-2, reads DTAVSQTPKYLVTQMGNDKSIKCEQNLGHDTMYWYKQDSKKFLKIMFSYNNKELIINETVPNRFSPKSPDKAHLNLHINSLELGDSAVYFCASSPGQGGYGYTFGSGTRLTVV.

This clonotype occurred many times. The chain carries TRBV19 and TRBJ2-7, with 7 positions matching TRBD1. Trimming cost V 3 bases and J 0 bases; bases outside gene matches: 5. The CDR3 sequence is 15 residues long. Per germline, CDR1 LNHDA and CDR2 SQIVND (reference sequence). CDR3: CASSITGAHSYEQYF. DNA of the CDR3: TGTGCCAGTAGTATCACAGGGGCCCACTCCTACGAGCAGTACTTC.

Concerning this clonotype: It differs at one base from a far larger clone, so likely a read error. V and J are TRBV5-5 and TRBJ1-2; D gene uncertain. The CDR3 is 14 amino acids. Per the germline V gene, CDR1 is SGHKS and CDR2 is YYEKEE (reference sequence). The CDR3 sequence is CVSSGITEYYGYTF. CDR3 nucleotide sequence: TGTGTCAGCAGCGGCATTACGGAGTACTATGGCTACACCTTC. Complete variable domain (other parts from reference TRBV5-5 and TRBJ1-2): DAGVTQSPTHLIKTRGQQVTLRCSPISGHKSVSWYQQVLGQGPQFIFQYYEKEERGRGNFPDRFSARQFPNYSSELNVNALLLGDSALYLCVSSGITEYYGYTFGSGTRLTVV.

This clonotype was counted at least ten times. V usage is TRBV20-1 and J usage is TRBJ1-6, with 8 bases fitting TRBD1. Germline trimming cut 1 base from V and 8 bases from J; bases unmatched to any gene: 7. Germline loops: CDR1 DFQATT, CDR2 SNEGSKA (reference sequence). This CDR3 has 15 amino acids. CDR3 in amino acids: CSARADREVHSPLHF. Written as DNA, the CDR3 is TGCAGTGCTAGAGCGGACAGGGAAGTACATTCACCCCTCCACTTT.

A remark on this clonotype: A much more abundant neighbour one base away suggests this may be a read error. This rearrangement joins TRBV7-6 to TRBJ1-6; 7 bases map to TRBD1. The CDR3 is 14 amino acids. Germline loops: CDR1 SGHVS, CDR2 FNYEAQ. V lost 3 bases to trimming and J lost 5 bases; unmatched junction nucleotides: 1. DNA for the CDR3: TGTGCCAGCAGCTTTGGGACAGATAATTCACCCCTCCACTTT. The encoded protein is CASSFGTDNSPLHF.

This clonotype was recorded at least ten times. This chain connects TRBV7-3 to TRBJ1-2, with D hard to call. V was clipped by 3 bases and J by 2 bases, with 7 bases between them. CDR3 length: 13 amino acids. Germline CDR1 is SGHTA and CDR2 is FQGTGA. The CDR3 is CASSFKQNYGYTF. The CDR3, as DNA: TGTGCCAGCAGCTTTAAACAGAACTATGGCTACACCTTC.

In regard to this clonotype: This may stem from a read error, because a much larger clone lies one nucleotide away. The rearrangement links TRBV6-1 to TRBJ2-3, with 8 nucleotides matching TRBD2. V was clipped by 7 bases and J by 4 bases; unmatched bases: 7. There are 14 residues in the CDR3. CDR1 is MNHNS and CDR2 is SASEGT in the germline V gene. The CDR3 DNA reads TGTGCCAGCACCAGCGGCGGGGGGCCAGATACGCAGTATTTT. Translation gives CASTSGGGPDTQYF.

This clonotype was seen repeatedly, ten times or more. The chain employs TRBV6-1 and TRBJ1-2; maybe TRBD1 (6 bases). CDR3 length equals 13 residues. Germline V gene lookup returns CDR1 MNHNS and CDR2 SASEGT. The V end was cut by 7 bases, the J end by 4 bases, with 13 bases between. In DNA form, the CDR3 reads TGTGCCAGCACCGGACAGCTGTTCTATGGCTACACCTTC. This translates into CASTGQLFYGYTF.

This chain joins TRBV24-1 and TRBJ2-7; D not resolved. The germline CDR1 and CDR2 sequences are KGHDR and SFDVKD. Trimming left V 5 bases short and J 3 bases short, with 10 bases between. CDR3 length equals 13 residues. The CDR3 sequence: CATSVPSSYEQYF. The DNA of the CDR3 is TGTGCCACCAGTGTCCCCTCGAGCTACGAGCAGTACTTC.

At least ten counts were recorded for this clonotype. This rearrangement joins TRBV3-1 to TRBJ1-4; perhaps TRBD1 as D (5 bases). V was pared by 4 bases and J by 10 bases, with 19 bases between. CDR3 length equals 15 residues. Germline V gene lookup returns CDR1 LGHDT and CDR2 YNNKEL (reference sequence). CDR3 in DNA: TGTGCCAGCAGCCCTCGGGACTTAAGATATGCAAAACTGTTTTTT. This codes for CASSPRDLRYAKLFF.

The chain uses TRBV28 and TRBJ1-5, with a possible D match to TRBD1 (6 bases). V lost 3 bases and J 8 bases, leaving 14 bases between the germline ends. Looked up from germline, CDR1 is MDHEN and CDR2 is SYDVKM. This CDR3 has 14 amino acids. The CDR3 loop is CASSLGTLREPQHF. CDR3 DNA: TGTGCCAGCAGTTTGGGGACACTAAGGGAGCCCCAGCATTTT.

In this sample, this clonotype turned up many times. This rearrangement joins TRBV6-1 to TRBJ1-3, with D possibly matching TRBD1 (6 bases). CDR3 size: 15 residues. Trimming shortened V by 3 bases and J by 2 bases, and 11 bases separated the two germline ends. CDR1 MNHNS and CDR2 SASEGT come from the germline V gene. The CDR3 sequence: CASSDQDRAGNTIYF. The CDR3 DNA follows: TGTGCCAGCAGTGATCAGGACAGAGCTGGAAACACCATATATTTT.

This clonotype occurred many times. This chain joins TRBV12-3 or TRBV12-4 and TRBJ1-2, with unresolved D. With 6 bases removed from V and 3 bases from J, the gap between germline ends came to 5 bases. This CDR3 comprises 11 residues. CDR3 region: CASRQYYGYTF. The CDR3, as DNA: TGTGCCAGCAGACAGTACTATGGCTACACCTTC.

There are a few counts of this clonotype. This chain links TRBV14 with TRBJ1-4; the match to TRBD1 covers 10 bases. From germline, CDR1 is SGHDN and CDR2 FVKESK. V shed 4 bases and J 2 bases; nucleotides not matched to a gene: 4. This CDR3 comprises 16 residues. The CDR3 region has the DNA TGTGCCAGCAGCCGCGGACAGGGGGGCACTAATGAAAAACTGTTTTTT. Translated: CASSRGQGGTNEKLFF.

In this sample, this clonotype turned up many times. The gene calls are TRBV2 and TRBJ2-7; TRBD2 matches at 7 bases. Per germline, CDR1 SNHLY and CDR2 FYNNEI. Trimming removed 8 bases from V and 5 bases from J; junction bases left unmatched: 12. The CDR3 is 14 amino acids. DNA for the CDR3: TGTGCCAGCGCCTCCCGCGGGGCGGGGGACGAGCAGTACTTC. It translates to CASASRGAGDEQYF.

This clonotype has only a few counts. The CDR3 bases are TGCGCCAGCAGCCAAGAATCCCAGAACTCTGGGGCCAACGTCCTGACTTTC. It is translated as CASSQESQNSGANVLTF. V usage is TRBV4-1 and J usage is TRBJ2-6; D unclear. CDR3 length: 17 residues. The germline V and J ends were trimmed by 0 bases and 0 bases, with 9 bases remaining between them. Germline lookup yields CDR1 MGHRA and CDR2 YSYEKL.

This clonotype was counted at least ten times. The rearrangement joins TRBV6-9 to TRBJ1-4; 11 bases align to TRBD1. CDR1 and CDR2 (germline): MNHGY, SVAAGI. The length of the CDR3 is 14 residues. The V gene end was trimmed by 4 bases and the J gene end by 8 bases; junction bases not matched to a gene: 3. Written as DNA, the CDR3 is TGTGCCAGCAGTTTAGGGACAGGGGGGGAAAAACTGTTTTTT. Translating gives CASSLGTGGEKLFF.

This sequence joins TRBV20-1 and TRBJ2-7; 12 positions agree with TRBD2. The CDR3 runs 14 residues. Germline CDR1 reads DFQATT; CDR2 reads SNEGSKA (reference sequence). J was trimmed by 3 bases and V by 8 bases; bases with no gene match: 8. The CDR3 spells CSTTLTSGGYEQYF. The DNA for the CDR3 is TGCAGTACGACCTTGACTAGCGGGGGCTACGAGCAGTACTTC.

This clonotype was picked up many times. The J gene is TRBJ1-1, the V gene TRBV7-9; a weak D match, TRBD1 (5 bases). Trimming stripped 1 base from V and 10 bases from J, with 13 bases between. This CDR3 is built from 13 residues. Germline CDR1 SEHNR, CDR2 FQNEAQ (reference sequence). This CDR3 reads CASSLDVGGTAFF. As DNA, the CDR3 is TGTGCCAGCAGCTTAGATGTGGGAGGGACAGCTTTCTTT.

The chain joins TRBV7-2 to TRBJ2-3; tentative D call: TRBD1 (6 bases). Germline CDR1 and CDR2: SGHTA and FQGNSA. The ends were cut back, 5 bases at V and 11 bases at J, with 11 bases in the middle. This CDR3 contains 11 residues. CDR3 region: CASSNLGGQYF. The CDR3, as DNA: TGTGCCAGCAGCAATTTAGGGGGGCAGTATTTT.

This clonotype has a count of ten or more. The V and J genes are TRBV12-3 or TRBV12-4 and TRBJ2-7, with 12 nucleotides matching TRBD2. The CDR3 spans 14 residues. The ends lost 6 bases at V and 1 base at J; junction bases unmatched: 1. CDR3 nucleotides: TGTGCCAGCAGACTAGCGGGGGGATCCTACGAGCAGTACTTC. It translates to CASRLAGGSYEQYF.

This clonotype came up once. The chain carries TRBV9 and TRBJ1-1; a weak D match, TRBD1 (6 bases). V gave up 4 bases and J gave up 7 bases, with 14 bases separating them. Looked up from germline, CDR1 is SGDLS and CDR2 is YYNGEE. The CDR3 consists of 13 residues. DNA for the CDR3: TGTGCCAGCAGCTGGGCAGGGGAAGGTGAAGCTTTCTTT. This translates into CASSWAGEGEAFF. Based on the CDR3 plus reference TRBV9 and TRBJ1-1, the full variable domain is DSGVTQTPKHLITATGQRVTLRCSPRSGDLSVYWYQQSLDQGLQFLIQYYNGEERAKGNILERFSAQQFPDLHSELNLSSLELGDSALYFCASSWAGEGEAFFGQGTRLTVV.